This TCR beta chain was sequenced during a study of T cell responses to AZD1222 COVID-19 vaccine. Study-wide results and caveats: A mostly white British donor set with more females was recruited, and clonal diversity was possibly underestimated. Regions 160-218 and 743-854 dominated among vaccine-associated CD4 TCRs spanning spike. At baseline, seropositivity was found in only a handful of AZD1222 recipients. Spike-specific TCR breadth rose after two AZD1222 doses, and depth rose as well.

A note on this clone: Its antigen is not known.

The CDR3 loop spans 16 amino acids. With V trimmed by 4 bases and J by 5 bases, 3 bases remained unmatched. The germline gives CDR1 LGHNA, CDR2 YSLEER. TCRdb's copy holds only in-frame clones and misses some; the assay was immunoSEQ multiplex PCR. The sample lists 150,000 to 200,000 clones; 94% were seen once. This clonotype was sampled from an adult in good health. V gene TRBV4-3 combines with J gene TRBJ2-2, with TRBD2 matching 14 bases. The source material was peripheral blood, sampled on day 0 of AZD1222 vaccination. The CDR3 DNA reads TGCGCCAGCAGCCTGGGACTAGCGGGAGTTACCGGGGAGCTGTTTTTT. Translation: CASSLGLAGVTGELFF.